The entry that follows covers one T cell receptor (beta chain) sequence. Its cognate antigen has yet to be identified. No base qualities exist here, and no much larger clone lies one base off it. The entire amount of isolated RNA was reverse transcribed using the High Capacity cDNA Reverse Transcription Kit, so the sequenced TCRB transcripts were expressed ones. Deep immunoSEQ sequencing was performed on naive, central memory and regulatory T cell samples, with an average of roughly 3.3 million total reads per sample. Sorted cells were lysed in RLT buffer, and RNA was extracted using DNase-treated RNeasy Micro or Mini kits according to cell number. Each cell subset was processed on its own to prevent cross-contamination, while patient and healthy donor samples were processed together. Using the immunoSEQ multiplex PCR, TCRB sequences were amplified from cDNA into 87-bp fragments spanning the CDR3 region. Amplicons were sequenced on the Illumina HiSeq platform. Per the original workflow: Synthetic template baselines were used to correct PCR bias computationally, reads within Hamming distance 2 were collapsed together, and singletons that could not be merged were discarded. Reads were aligned against IMGT to assign V, D and J genes, CDR3 length and insertions or deletions at six rearrangement sites. Within each subset, clonotype counts were normalized to sorted cell number, after which true diversity and Gini coefficients were computed with the tcR R package. The overlap coefficient, calculated on TCRB nucleotide sequences, was used to measure repertoire sharing. As a proxy for the pre-selection repertoire, out-of-frame TCRB sequences from naive cells were analyzed. TCRdb limited this immuneACCESS table to in-frame rearrangements with V and J called. A share of clones is missing; checked studies link under half to unresolved V genes, and the rest is unexplained. V and J calls and clone size follow that table, whereas D and trimming were derived from the DNA. In all, the sample holds about 250,000 clones, and roughly 14% of those were seen once. The ten most abundant clones make up more than 0.02% of the sample.

The data were obtained in a study of beta chain features in type 1 diabetes (dated by TCRdb to the late 2010s). Describing the broader study: No differences in mean age, gender distribution, total cell number or subset yield were found between patients and healthy donors. A total of just under 110,000,000 sorted cells were examined across all samples, and RNA yield correlated strongly with the number of cells per subset. Regulatory and stem cell-like memory subsets were obtained from only 8 patients and roughly 8 healthy donors, while naive and central memory subsets were obtained from all 30 or so donors. The study compared the TCRB repertoires of sorted circulating CD4+ T cell subsets in recently diagnosed type 1 diabetes patients with those in matched healthy donors. Beyond this particular receptor, the publication reports: Only small numbers of individuals were included in the HLA sub-analyses, which left unresolved whether HLA type had any influence on TCRB rearrangement. Naive, central memory and regulatory TCRB repertoires appeared to be more alike among patients than among healthy donors. PCR might favor shorter templates, but patient and control samples were amplified and corrected together, so any skew would affect both groups equally. Sequencing cDNA rather than genomic DNA could over-represent highly expressing activated cells, although activation and CD3 levels did not differ between groups. In all four CD4+ subsets, TCRB CDR3 length was moderately but significantly shorter in type 1 diabetes patients. Fewer insertions and more nucleotide deletions at VDJ recombination sites were observed in patients with type 1 diabetes, implying thymic rearrangement abnormalities.

From each donor, a single peripheral blood sample of 90 to 150 mL on average was drawn into heparinised tubes. A BD FACSAria II and a panel including CD45RO, CCR7, CD25, CD127, CD95 and CD27 were used to sort naive, central memory, regulatory and stem cell-like memory CD4+ T cells. A purity above 98% was achieved for all sorted populations. PBMCs were isolated immediately by Lymphoprep density gradient centrifugation and stained directly without culture. So that batch effects would be minimized, each experiment stained and sorted samples in pairs, pairing one healthy donor with one patient. Unmatched junction bases come to 6, with V trimmed by 4 bases and J by 6 bases. Taken from cysteine to phenylalanine, the CDR3 has 12 residues. The only DNA kept is the CDR3, 36 bases in frame from the first base. CDR1 SQVTM and CDR2 ANQGSEA are derived from the germline V gene.

Sequencing was performed on naive CD4+ T cells from blood. Per the publication, the cell subset or site label means: true naive CD4+ T cells. The clonotype originates from a woman aged 40 to 50 in good health. This chain joins TRBV29-1 to TRBJ2-7; 7 bases in the middle match TRBD1. The nucleotide sequence is TGCAGCGTTGGACAGGGTCAGGGCGAGCAGTACTTC. The encoded protein is CSVGQGQGEQYF.